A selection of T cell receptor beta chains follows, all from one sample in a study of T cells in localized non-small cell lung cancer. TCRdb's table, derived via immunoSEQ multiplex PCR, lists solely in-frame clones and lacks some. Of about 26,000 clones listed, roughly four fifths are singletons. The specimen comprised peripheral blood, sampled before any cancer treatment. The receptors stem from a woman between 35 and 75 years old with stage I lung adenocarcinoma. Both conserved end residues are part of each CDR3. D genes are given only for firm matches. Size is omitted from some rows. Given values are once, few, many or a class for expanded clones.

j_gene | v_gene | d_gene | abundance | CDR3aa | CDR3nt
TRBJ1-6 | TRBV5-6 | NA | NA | CASSFWGADNSPLHF | TGTGCCAGCAGCTTTTGGGGGGCCGATAATTCACCCCTCCACTTT
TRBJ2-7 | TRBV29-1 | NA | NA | CSVDGLGPLEQYF | TGCAGCGTTGACGGTTTGGGTCCCCTCGAGCAGTACTTC
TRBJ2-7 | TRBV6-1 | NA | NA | CASSETTRQEQYF | TGTGCCAGCAGTGAAACGACACGTCAGGAGCAGTACTTC
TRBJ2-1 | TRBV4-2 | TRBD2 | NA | CASSQETGGEQFF | TGTGCCAGCAGCCAAGAGACGGGGGGTGAGCAGTTCTTC
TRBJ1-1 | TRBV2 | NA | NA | CASSPTTFMNTEAFF | TGTGCCAGCAGTCCTACAACTTTTATGAACACTGAAGCTTTCTTT
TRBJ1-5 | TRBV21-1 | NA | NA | CASSRWPEWAREKSQPQHF | TGTGCCAGCAGCAGATGGCCGGAGTGGGCCAGGGAGAAGAGTCAGCCCCAGCATTTT
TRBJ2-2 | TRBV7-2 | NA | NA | CASRSTGVTGELFF | TGTGCCAGCAGATCTACCGGGGTCACCGGGGAGCTGTTTTTT
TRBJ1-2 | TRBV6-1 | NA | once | CASSAIMGHSASGYTF | TGTGCCAGCAGTGCGATAATGGGACACAGCGCTTCGGGCTACACCTTC
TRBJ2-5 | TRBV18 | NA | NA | CASSPPTDVYQETQYF | TGTGCCAGCTCACCACCGACAGATGTGTACCAAGAGACCCAGTACTTC
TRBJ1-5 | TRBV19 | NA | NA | CASGITEGGSGQPQHF | TGTGCCAGTGGAATCACGGAGGGGGGATCGGGTCAGCCCCAGCATTTT
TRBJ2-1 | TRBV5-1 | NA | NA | CASSLEVLDSYNEQFF | TGCGCCAGCAGCTTGGAAGTGTTGGACAGCTACAATGAGCAGTTCTTC
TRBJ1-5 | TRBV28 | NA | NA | CASILSGGPDQPQHF | TGTGCCAGCATCCTAAGCGGGGGGCCGGATCAGCCCCAGCATTTT
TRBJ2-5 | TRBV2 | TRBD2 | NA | CASRLAEFQETQYF | TGTGCCAGCAGGCTAGCGGAGTTTCAAGAGACCCAGTACTTC
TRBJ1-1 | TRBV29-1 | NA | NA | CSVGSPTGIAFF | TGCAGCGTCGGATCGCCTACTGGGATAGCTTTCTTT
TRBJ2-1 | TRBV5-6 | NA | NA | CASSLEAYNEQFF | TGTGCCAGCAGCTTGGAAGCGTACAATGAGCAGTTCTTC
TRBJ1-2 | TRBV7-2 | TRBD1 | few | CASSLDGTGGVYTF | TGTGCCAGCAGCTTAGATGGGACAGGGGGGGTCTACACCTTC